This T cell receptor beta chain came from a study of identical twins (TCRdb year 2016). With respect to the entire study: To test whether fetal clonotypes persist, this study deep-sequenced TCR alpha and beta repertoires from monozygotic twins, from unrelated adults of various ages, and from cord blood. Replicate twin experiments were performed at different times using different library preparation protocols to rule out contamination.

V trim: 0 bases; J trim: 8 bases; unmatched bases: 17. The CDR3 contains 18 residues, cysteine and phenylalanine counted. Left in the record is the CDR3 DNA by itself, 54 bases read in frame from the first base. CDR1 and CDR2 are drawn from the germline V gene (reference sequence): LNHNV, YYDKDF. The library came from 5' RACE. Sequencing was carried out with an Illumina HiSeq 2000. Template switching added a universal primer binding site, and the final cDNA carried a unique molecular identifier that allowed TCR cDNA molecules to be counted accurately. First-strand cDNA for TCR alpha and beta chains was synthesized from specific primers in the conserved constant-segment region. Each cDNA library was double barcoded, with a SMART-Mk sample barcode plus Illumina barcodes, to control for contamination. TruSeq adapter sequences, together with Illumina sample barcodes, were added in two successive PCR steps. The TCR alpha and beta cDNA libraries were sequenced on the Illumina HiSeq platform using custom primers. The paper's data handling went like this. Unique molecular identifiers were extracted from raw reads with MiGEC, and CDR3 positions were determined with MiXCR. For each individual, recombination models were inferred using an EM algorithm with the repgenHMM and IGoR tools. The tcR package in R was used for shared clonotype analysis, with sharing normalized by the product of cloneset sizes. Out-of-frame nonproductive sequences were analyzed to study raw recombination free of thymic and clonal selection effects. TCRdb reprocessed the public reads (quality trimming at Q25 with fastp, clone calling with MiXCR) and kept in-frame beta chains. Each record represents a unique CDR3 protein, reported with the most common genes and DNA among its rows. The V and J calls here are based on TCRdb, not the publication. This sample comprises hundreds of thousands of distinct CDR3 sequences, under 9% of them detected only once. The biggest ten clones account for roughly 0.9% of the sample.

This clonotype has a handful of counts. The specificity of this receptor is unknown. No per-base quality is available; no much larger clone lies one base away. What the research found in general, with its limitations: Because the same donors could not be followed over many years, the conclusions depended on cross-sectional statistical analysis. Compared with coincidental sharing between unrelated individuals, an excess of low generation-probability sequences was observed among out-of-frame TCR alpha sequences shared between twins. The excess sharing between twins in beta out-of-frame sequences was weaker because fewer shared sequences reduced the signal-to-noise ratio. Zero-insertion analyses could be partly confounded by invariant T cells such as MAIT and iNKT, though diverse VJ usage argued against such confounding for most clonotypes. Abundant cord blood beta clonotypes had fewer insertions, young adult naive repertoires showed a similar but weaker trend, and memory repertoires showed no such trend. In monozygotic twins, out-of-frame TCR alpha sharing was systematically underestimated by recombination models, although the models agreed with sharing between unrelated individuals.

Every donor was a healthy Caucasian. Three pairs of female monozygotic twins, all aged 18 to 29 years, were included in the twin cohort. Peripheral blood mononuclear cells were the source from which RNA for the TCR libraries was isolated. The same sample was also used in a study of yellow fever vaccine responses in identical twins. Looking at the second paper: According to the authors, the vaccine-induced T cell response in identical twins seemed to be partly convergent and partly specific to each individual. Focusing on identical twins, the study followed the T cell clones that responded to the vaccine, and did so with precision.

The sequenced material came from PBMCs. This TCR came from a woman under 30 in good health. In this chain, TRBV15 is recombined with TRBJ2-5, with 8 junctional bases fitting TRBD2. The DNA is as follows: TGTGCCACCAGCAGAGAAAGGCGGGGGGCCCCCTTTTGGATAACCCAGTACTTC. This translates into CATSRERRGAPFWITQYF.